Below are 21 T cell receptor beta chains sequenced from a single sample in a study of blood T cell repertoires in COVID-19 (dated by TCRdb to 2018 to 2020). Library preparation employed the immunoSEQ multiplex PCR assay. What TCRdb holds here is the immuneACCESS table cut down to in-frame rearrangements. Part of the clones is not present; checked against another copy, under half of the missing clones reflect an unresolved V gene, and the others are unexplained. In all, the sample holds approximately 170,000 clones, and about 84% of those were seen once. 12% of the sample is taken by the ten largest. Specimen: PBMCs or T cells enriched from blood (not recorded which). These receptors originate from a man aged 50 to 59 who had recovered from COVID-19.

The rearrangement links TRBV18 to TRBJ1-4; 7 bases line up with TRBD1. CDR1 and CDR2 (germline): KGHSH, LQKENI. V dropped 5 bases and J dropped 2; count of bases not matched to a gene: 2. This CDR3 has 14 residues. CDR3: CASSVQGTNEKLFF. In nucleotides, the CDR3 is TGTGCCAGCTCAGTACAGGGGACTAATGAAAAACTGTTTTTT. The full variable domain, with the rest looked up from reference TRBV18 and TRBJ1-4, is NAGVMQNPRHLVRRRGQEARLRCSPMKGHSHVYWYRQLPEEGLKFMVYLQKENIIDESGMPKERFSAEFPKEGPSILRIQQVVRGDSAAYFCASSVQGTNEKLFFGSGTQLSVL.

Points on this clone: One end of the junction varies from germline; a read error may be responsible. The chain couples TRBV18 to TRBJ1-4, with 7 positions matching TRBD1. There are 15 residues in the CDR3. Germline CDR1 KGHSH, CDR2 LQKENI. CDR3: CASSARQGTHEKLFF. CDR3 sequence (DNA): TGTGCCAGCTCAGCTAGACAGGGAACTCATGAAAAACTGTTTTTT.

The J gene is TRBJ1-2, the V gene TRBV9; 7 bases are shared with TRBD1. This CDR3 is built from 15 residues. The V and J ends lost 4 bases and 4 bases, in that order; junction bases with no gene match: 10. Germline V gives CDR1 SGDLS, CDR2 YYNGEE. As DNA, the CDR3 is TGTGCCAGCAGCCCAGGGGGAAGGGATCGCTATGGCTACACCTTC. Amino acid sequence: CASSPGGRDRYGYTF.

The chain recombines TRBV4-2 with TRBJ1-2; D is possibly TRBD1 (6 bases). V lost 0 bases and J 5 bases, leaving 13 bases between the germline ends. The length of the CDR3 is 15 residues. Germline CDR1 and CDR2: LGHNA and YNFKEQ. As DNA, the CDR3 is TGTGCCAGCAGCCAAGAGGTGGGGGCCCCTTATGGCTACACCTTC. It yields the protein CASSQEVGAPYGYTF.

The chain is built from TRBV4-1 and TRBJ1-5; the D gene is possibly TRBD1 (6 bases). The CDR3 totals 16 residues. Germline V gives CDR1 MGHRA, CDR2 YSYEKL. Between the trimmed V and J ends, which lost 0 bases and 4 bases, there was a span of 13 bases. This chain's CDR3 is CASSQETGMTNQPQHF. As DNA, the CDR3 is TGCGCCAGCAGCCAAGAAACAGGGATGACGAATCAGCCCCAGCATTTT.

This sequence joins TRBV2 and TRBJ1-5; D gene unclear. The CDR3 consists of 14 residues. CDR1 and CDR2 (germline): SNHLY, FYNNEI. The V end lost 2 bases, the J end lost 0 bases, and 5 bases lay between the germline ends. CDR3 sequence: CASSEQNSNQPQHF. The DNA of the CDR3 is TGTGCCAGCAGTGAACAAAATAGCAATCAGCCCCAGCATTTT.

The rearrangement links TRBV4-3 to TRBJ1-3; 7 positions match TRBD1. The CDR3 totals 17 residues. J lost 0 bases, V lost 3 bases, and 8 bases had no gene match. Germline CDR1 is LGHNA and CDR2 is YSLEER. CDR3: CASSHGTAFNSGNTIYF. In nucleotides, the CDR3 is TGCGCCAGCAGCCACGGGACAGCTTTTAACTCTGGAAACACCATATATTTT.

This chain links TRBV2 with TRBJ1-1, with unresolved D. Trimming took off 6 bases at V and 1 base at J, with 9 bases between the two ends. CDR3 length equals 13 residues. Looked up from germline, CDR1 is SNHLY and CDR2 is FYNNEI. The CDR3 sequence is CASRPPGNTEAFF. The CDR3, as DNA: TGTGCCAGCAGGCCCCCAGGGAACACTGAAGCTTTCTTT.

This rearrangement joins TRBV2 to TRBJ2-5, with D possibly being TRBD2 (6 bases). The CDR3 sequence is 16 residues long. CDR1 and CDR2 from the germline V gene are SNHLY and FYNNEI. Trimming removed 0 bases from V and 4 bases from J, with 15 bases in between. The CDR3 loop is CASSEALAGSLETQYF. CDR3 nucleotide sequence: TGTGCCAGCAGTGAAGCGCTGGCGGGATCGCTAGAGACCCAGTACTTC.

The rearrangement joins TRBV25-1 to TRBJ2-5; 8 bases fit TRBD2. V shed 1 base and J 0 bases; nucleotides not matched to a gene: 7. Germline CDR1 reads MGHDK; CDR2 reads SYGVNS. This CDR3 comprises 17 residues. In DNA, the CDR3 is TGTGCCAGCAGTGAATCGAAGCGGGGGATGTACCAAGAGACCCAGTACTTC. Encoded protein: CASSESKRGMYQETQYF.

This clone is a singleton in its sample. The J gene is TRBJ1-3, the V gene TRBV6-5; D is unclear. The CDR3 runs 14 residues. V was pared by 6 bases and J by 0 bases, with 9 bases between. Germline values: CDR1 MNHEY, CDR2 SVGAGI. CDR3: CASRRTFSGNTIYF. The CDR3 DNA reads as TGTGCCAGCAGACGGACTTTCTCTGGAAACACCATATATTTT.

V usage is TRBV7-9 and J usage is TRBJ2-1; D gene unclear. Trimming left V 1 base short and J 0 bases short, with 4 bases between. The V gene's germline CDR1 is SEHNR and CDR2 FQNEAQ (reference sequence). The CDR3 contains 14 residues. DNA for the CDR3: TGTGCCAGCAGCTTAGACAGCTCCTACAATGAGCAGTTCTTC. Translated: CASSLDSSYNEQFF.

This chain joins TRBV3-1 (or the pseudogene TRBV3-2) and TRBJ2-7, with D possibly TRBD2 on 7 matching bases. V lost 5 bases and J 2 bases, leaving 19 bases between the germline ends. The CDR3 sequence is 16 residues long. Germline V gene lookup returns CDR1 LGHDT and CDR2 YNNKEL (reference sequence). The CDR3 sequence: CASSGKGGGDPYEQYF. CDR3 DNA: TGTGCCAGCAGCGGGAAGGGGGGAGGGGATCCCTACGAGCAGTACTTC.

This chain connects TRBV5-6 to TRBJ1-6, with TRBD1 matching over 7 bases. The CDR3 length is 15 residues. V was clipped by 1 base and J by 6 bases; unmatched bases: 4. Per germline, CDR1 SGHDT and CDR2 YYEEEE. CDR3 residues: CASSLIQGSNSPLHF. For the CDR3, the DNA is TGTGCCAGCAGCTTGATACAGGGGTCTAATTCACCCCTCCACTTT.

This rearrangement joins TRBV27 to TRBJ1-5; 10 nucleotides agree with TRBD1. The CDR3 has 16 residues. Germline CDR1 and CDR2: MNHEY and SMNVEV (reference sequence). V lost 6 bases to trimming and J lost 5 bases; unmatched junction nucleotides: 10. The CDR3 region is CASRGAGTGVYQPQHF. CDR3 coding DNA: TGTGCCAGCAGAGGAGCCGGGACAGGGGTCTATCAGCCCCAGCATTTT.

This clone has just one count. V usage is TRBV2 and J usage is TRBJ1-5; TRBD1 matches at 7 bases. This CDR3 has 15 amino acids. Germline CDR1 and CDR2: SNHLY and FYNNEI. With V trimmed by 7 bases and J by 3 bases, 9 bases remained unmatched. CDR3 DNA: TGTGCCAGCAAAAGGGTACAGGGGCACAATCAGCCCCAGCATTTT. As protein: CASKRVQGHNQPQHF.

V and J are TRBV6-1 and TRBJ2-7; D gene uncertain. Germline loops: CDR1 MNHNS, CDR2 SASEGT. The CDR3 loop spans 11 amino acids. V lost 0 bases, J lost 12 bases, and 9 bases lay in between. As DNA, the CDR3 is TGTGCCAGCAGTGAAGCGTCAGGTCGGTACTTC. This sequence encodes CASSEASGRYF.

The V gene is TRBV5-1, the J gene TRBJ2-4; possible D gene TRBD2, 5 bases. This CDR3 region has 13 residues. The ends were cut back, 4 bases at V and 3 bases at J, with 8 bases in the middle. Germline lookup yields CDR1 SGHRS and CDR2 YFSETQ. In DNA form, the CDR3 reads TGCGCCAGCAGCATCCGGGACAAAAACATTCAGTACTTC. The encoded protein is CASSIRDKNIQYF.

The rearrangement uses TRBV27 and TRBJ1-5; maybe TRBD1 (6 bases). Germline assignment: CDR1 MNHEY and CDR2 SMNVEV (reference sequence). V lost 6 bases and J lost 4, with 13 bases in between. The CDR3 sequence is 14 residues long. The chain's CDR3 is CASSFGQRNQPQHF. The CDR3 nucleotides read TGTGCCAGCAGCTTCGGACAGAGAAATCAGCCCCAGCATTTT.

This clone appeared once. The chain joins TRBV10-1 to TRBJ1-5; D gene uncertain. Per germline, CDR1 WNHNN and CDR2 SYGVQD (reference sequence). The germline V and J ends were trimmed by 5 bases and 4 bases, with 24 bases remaining between them. The CDR3 runs to 18 residues. For the CDR3, the DNA is TGCGCCAGCAGTCATAATACGGTTCATATTAGTACTAATCAGCCCCAGCATTTT. Protein product: CASSHNTVHISTNQPQHF.

The rearrangement links TRBV6-5 to TRBJ1-1; the match to TRBD1 covers 9 bases. Germline trimming cut 0 bases from V and 12 bases from J; bases unmatched to any gene: 8. Germline CDR1 and CDR2: MNHEY and SVGAGI. This CDR3 has 14 residues. CDR3 protein: CASSYSSEGTGSFF. CDR3 DNA sequence: TGTGCCAGCAGTTACTCCTCGGAGGGGACAGGGTCTTTCTTT.